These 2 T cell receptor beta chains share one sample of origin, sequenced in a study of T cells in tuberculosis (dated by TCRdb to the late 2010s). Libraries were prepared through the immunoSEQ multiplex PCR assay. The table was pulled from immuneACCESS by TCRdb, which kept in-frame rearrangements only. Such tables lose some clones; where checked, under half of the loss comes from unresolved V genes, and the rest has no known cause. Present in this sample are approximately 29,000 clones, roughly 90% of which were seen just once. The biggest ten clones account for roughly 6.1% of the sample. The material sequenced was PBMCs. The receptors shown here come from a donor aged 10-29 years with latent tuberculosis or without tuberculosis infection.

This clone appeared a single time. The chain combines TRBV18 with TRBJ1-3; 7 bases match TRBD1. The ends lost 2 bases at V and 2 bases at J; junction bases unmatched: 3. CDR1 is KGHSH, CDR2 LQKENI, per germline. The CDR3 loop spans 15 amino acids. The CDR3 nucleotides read TGTGCCAGCTCACCAAGCACAGGGGCTGGAAACACCATATATTTT. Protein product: CASSPSTGAGNTIYF.

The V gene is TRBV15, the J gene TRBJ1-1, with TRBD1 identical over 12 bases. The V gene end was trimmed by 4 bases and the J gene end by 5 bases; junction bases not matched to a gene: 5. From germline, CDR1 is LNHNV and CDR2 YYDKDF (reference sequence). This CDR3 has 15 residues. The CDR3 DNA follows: TGTGCCACCAGCATTTGGGACAGGGGGCAGACTGAAGCTTTCTTT. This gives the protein CATSIWDRGQTEAFF.